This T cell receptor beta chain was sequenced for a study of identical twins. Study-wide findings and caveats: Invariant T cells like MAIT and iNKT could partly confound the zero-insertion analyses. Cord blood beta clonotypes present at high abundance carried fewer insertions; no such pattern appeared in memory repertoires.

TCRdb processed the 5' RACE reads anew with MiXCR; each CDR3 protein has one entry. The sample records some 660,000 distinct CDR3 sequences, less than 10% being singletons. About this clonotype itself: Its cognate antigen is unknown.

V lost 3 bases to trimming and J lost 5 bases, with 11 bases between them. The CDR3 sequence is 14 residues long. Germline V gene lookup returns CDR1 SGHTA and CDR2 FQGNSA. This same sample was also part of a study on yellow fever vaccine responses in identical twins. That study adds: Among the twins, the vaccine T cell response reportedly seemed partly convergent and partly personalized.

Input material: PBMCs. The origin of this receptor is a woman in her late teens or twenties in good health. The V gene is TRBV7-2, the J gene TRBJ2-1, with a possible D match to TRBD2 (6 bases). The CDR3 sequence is CASSLGLRHNEQFF. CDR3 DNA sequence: TGTGCCAGCAGCTTGGGACTCCGCCACAATGAGCAGTTCTTC.